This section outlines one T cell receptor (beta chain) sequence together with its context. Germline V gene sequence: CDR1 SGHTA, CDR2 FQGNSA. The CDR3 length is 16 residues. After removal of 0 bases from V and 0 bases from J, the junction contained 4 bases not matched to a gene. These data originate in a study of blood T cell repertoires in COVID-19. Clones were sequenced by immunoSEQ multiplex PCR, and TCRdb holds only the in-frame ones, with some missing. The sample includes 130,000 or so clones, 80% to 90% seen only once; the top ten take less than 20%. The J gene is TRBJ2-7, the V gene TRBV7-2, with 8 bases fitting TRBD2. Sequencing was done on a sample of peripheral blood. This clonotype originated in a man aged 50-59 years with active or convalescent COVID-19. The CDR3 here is CASSLAAGASSYEQYF. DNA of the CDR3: TGTGCCAGCAGCTTAGCAGCGGGGGCGAGCTCCTACGAGCAGTACTTC. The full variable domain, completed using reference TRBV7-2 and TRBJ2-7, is GAGVSQSPSNKVTEKGKDVELRCDPISGHTALYWYRQSLGQGLEFLIYFQGNSAPDKSGLPSDRFSAERTGGSVSTLTIQRTQQEDSAVYLCASSLAAGASSYEQYFGPGTRLTVT.